The 30 T cell receptor beta chains reported below all come from one sample, sequenced in a study of shared clonotypes between healthy human individuals (dated by TCRdb to the early 2020s). The library was produced with the immunoSEQ multiplex PCR assay. Sourced from immuneACCESS, this table was stored by TCRdb with only in-frame sequences that have V and J called. A share of the clones is absent; for the studies checked, an unresolved V gene accounts for under half, and the remainder has no known explanation. The sample table contains approximately 1.5 million clones; only one count was recorded for around 98% of them. The top ten clonotypes cover about 0.45% of the sample. The sequencing sample was made of naive CD4+ T cells sorted from blood. According to the study, the label for this sample's cell subset or site signals: CD45RA+ positively selected. These receptors were taken from a man younger than 40 in good health.

A note on this clone: A junction boundary mismatches the germline segment, possibly from a read error. The gene calls are TRBV11-2 and TRBJ1-4, with D unresolved. The germline gives CDR1 SGHAT, CDR2 FQNNGV. CDR3 length: 13 residues. The CDR3 sequence: CASSLSREALRIF. The CDR3 DNA is TGTGCCAGCAGCCTTTCCCGGGAGGCTCTACGTATTTTT.

V usage is TRBV7-6 and J usage is TRBJ2-1; the D gene is possibly TRBD1 (6 bases). The V gene's germline CDR1 is SGHVS and CDR2 FNYEAQ. This CDR3 spans 15 amino acids. The V and J ends lost 5 bases and 4 bases respectively, with 15 bases between them. CDR3 amino acids: CASSLGGDKYNEQFF. The CDR3 bases are TGTGCCAGCAGCCTAGGGGGTGACAAGTACAATGAGCAGTTCTTC.

V usage is TRBV2 and J usage is TRBJ1-5, with D uncertain. V shed 8 bases and J shed 4 bases, with 9 bases lying between them. The CDR3 totals 12 residues. Germline V CDR1 and CDR2: SNHLY, FYNNEI. The DNA of the CDR3 is TGTGCCAGCCAGCTCGTAAATCAGCCCCAGCATTTT. It encodes CASQLVNQPQHF.

The chain is built from TRBV10-2 and TRBJ2-3, with D tentatively TRBD2 (6 bases). CDR1 WSHSY and CDR2 SAAADI come from the germline V gene. The CDR3 contains 14 residues. The V gene lost 8 bases and the J gene lost 7 bases, with 19 bases spanning the gap. The DNA of the CDR3 is TGCGCCAGCTCCGCTAGCGCTACACAGCATACGCAGTATTTT. Protein: CASSASATQHTQYF.

Worth noting for this clone: Germline is not matched at one junction end, which may reflect a read error. This sequence joins TRBV7-7 and TRBJ2-1; the D is unclear. Germline V gene lookup returns CDR1 SSHAT and CDR2 FNYEAQ (reference sequence). The CDR3 has 13 amino acids. The CDR3 region has the DNA TGTGCTAGCAGCTTAGGGAACACCAATGAGCAGTTCTTC. It codes for CASSLGNTNEQFF.

This sequence joins TRBV5-1 and TRBJ2-7; D may be TRBD1 (5 bases). V gave up 1 base and J gave up 3 bases, with 14 bases separating them. This CDR3 comprises 15 residues. The V gene's germline CDR1 is SGHRS and CDR2 YFSETQ. CDR3 nucleotide sequence: TGCGCCAGCAGCTTGAAGGACATAAGCAGCTACGAGCAGTACTTC. It specifies CASSLKDISSYEQYF.

The chain recombines TRBV27 with TRBJ2-7, with a possible D match to TRBD2 (5 bases). V lost 4 bases to trimming and J lost 5 bases, with 18 bases between them. The germline CDR1 and CDR2 sequences are MNHEY and SMNVEV (reference sequence). The CDR3 covers 15 residues. CDR3 sequence: CASSSLPPSNNEQYF. The CDR3 bases are TGTGCCAGCAGTTCCCTCCCCCCTAGCAACAACGAGCAGTACTTC.

The chain links TRBV5-1 to TRBJ2-1; D is perhaps TRBD2 (5 bases). With 0 bases removed from V and 3 bases from J, the gap between germline ends came to 10 bases. CDR1 is SGHRS and CDR2 is YFSETQ in the germline V gene. The CDR3 runs 15 residues. CDR3: CASSLVGDYYNEQFF. Written as DNA, the CDR3 is TGCGCCAGCAGCTTGGTCGGCGACTACTACAATGAGCAGTTCTTC.

The rearrangement uses TRBV19 and TRBJ2-7, with a tentative D call TRBD1 (7 bases). Looked up from germline, CDR1 is LNHDA and CDR2 is SQIVND (reference sequence). CDR3 length: 15 residues. V was clipped by 7 bases and J by 6 bases, with 22 bases between them. CDR3: CASKPRGQGVSEQYF. The CDR3 DNA follows: TGTGCCAGTAAACCCCGGGGGCAGGGGGTCAGCGAGCAGTACTTC.

The chain's CDR3 is CASSLGTGSNQPQHF. The CDR3 nucleotides are TGTGCCAGCAGCTTGGGGACAGGGAGCAATCAGCCCCAGCATTTT. The rearrangement joins TRBV5-6 to TRBJ1-5; 8 nucleotides agree with TRBD1. This CDR3 is built from 15 residues. V shed 0 bases and J 1 base; nucleotides not matched to a gene: 0. CDR1 is SGHDT, CDR2 YYEEEE, per germline.

This chain links TRBV5-6 with TRBJ2-3, with 12 bases fitting TRBD2. CDR3 size: 14 residues. From germline, CDR1 is SGHDT and CDR2 YYEEEE. Trimming took 0 bases from V and 10 from J; bases not matched to a gene: 3. CDR3 in amino acids: CASSLGLAGDSQYF. As DNA, the CDR3 is TGTGCCAGCAGCTTGGGACTAGCGGGAGACTCGCAGTATTTT.

V gene TRBV7-8 combines with J gene TRBJ2-6; no definite D call. CDR1 is SGHVS and CDR2 is FQNEAQ in the germline V gene. V lost 6 bases, J lost 3 bases, and 9 bases lay in between. The CDR3 runs 14 residues. CDR3 region: CASSIRDGANVLTF. CDR3 DNA: TGTGCCAGCAGTATTAGGGATGGGGCCAACGTCCTGACTTTC.

The CDR3 sequence is CASSRGQEKLFF. The CDR3 DNA sequence: TGTGCCAGCTCAAGGGGGCAAGAAAAACTGTTTTTT. This chain connects TRBV18 to TRBJ1-4; 7 nucleotides match TRBD1. The V segment lost 5 bases and the J segment 8 bases; nucleotides outside the gene matches: 2. The CDR3 extends over 12 amino acids. Germline V gene lookup returns CDR1 KGHSH and CDR2 LQKENI.

The chain couples TRBV18 to TRBJ2-2; D ambiguous. Trimming shortened V by 0 bases and J by 1 base, and 6 bases separated the two germline ends. The CDR3 has 15 amino acids. Per germline, CDR1 KGHSH and CDR2 LQKENI. The CDR3 reads CASSPPIVNTGELFF. The CDR3 coding sequence is TGTGCCAGCTCACCACCGATAGTGAACACCGGGGAGCTGTTTTTT.

Concerning this clone: This same CDR3 is encoded by further DNA sequences in the sample. The V call is TRBV5-1, the J call TRBJ2-7; 13 nucleotides line up with TRBD2. The CDR3 runs to 15 residues. Germline V gives CDR1 SGHRS, CDR2 YFSETQ. The V and J ends lost 4 bases and 3 bases, in that order; junction bases with no gene match: 4. This CDR3 reads CASSPRTSGSYEQYF. CDR3 coding DNA: TGCGCCAGCAGCCCGCGGACTAGCGGGAGCTACGAGCAGTACTTC.

The gene calls are TRBV9 and TRBJ1-2; TRBD1 agrees at 9 bases. The CDR3 is 16 residues long. The ends lost 0 bases at V and 3 bases at J; junction bases unmatched: 6. Per germline, CDR1 SGDLS and CDR2 YYNGEE. The CDR3 loop is CASSVAPRDRDYGYTF. The DNA of the CDR3 is TGTGCCAGCAGCGTAGCCCCTCGGGACAGGGACTATGGCTACACCTTC.

The V gene is TRBV7-6, the J gene TRBJ2-2, with 11 bases lining up with TRBD2. After removal of 5 bases from V and 5 bases from J, the junction contained 10 bases not matched to a gene. CDR3 length: 17 residues. Per germline, CDR1 SGHVS and CDR2 FNYEAQ. The CDR3 region is CASSPRRLAGGTGELFF. The CDR3 DNA is TGTGCCAGCAGCCCAAGGCGGCTAGCGGGAGGTACCGGGGAGCTGTTTTTT.

V usage is TRBV4-3 and J usage is TRBJ2-7, with 8 bases that match TRBD2. This CDR3 contains 18 residues. J was trimmed by 0 bases and V by 6 bases; bases with no gene match: 16. The V gene's germline CDR1 is LGHNA and CDR2 YSLEER. DNA of the CDR3: TGCGCCAGCAGTCGTAGTACTAGCGGTAAAATTAGCTCCTACGAGCAGTACTTC. This codes for CASSRSTSGKISSYEQYF.

The chain employs TRBV2 and TRBJ2-7; 11 nucleotides match TRBD1. Losses at the gene ends were 7 bases for V and 5 bases for J; bases not matched to a gene: 10. CDR3 size: 15 residues. Germline CDR1 SNHLY, CDR2 FYNNEI. The CDR3 loop reads CASNELGQGADEQYF. CDR3 in DNA: TGTGCCAGCAACGAATTAGGACAGGGGGCGGACGAGCAGTACTTC.

This rearrangement joins TRBV10-3 to TRBJ2-1; no definite D call. The CDR3 sequence is 16 residues long. Germline CDR1 is ENHRY and CDR2 is SYGVKD. V lost 0 bases and J lost 6, with 15 bases in between. CDR3 bases: TGTGCCATCAGTGAGTCAAGGACCCCCTCGGTCAATGAGCAGTTCTTC. Protein sequence: CAISESRTPSVNEQFF.

CDR3 coding DNA: TGTGCCAGCAGTGTGGAGCGGGCCGGCATTGAAGCTTTCTTT. This codes for CASSVERAGIEAFF. V gene TRBV2 combines with J gene TRBJ1-1; the D is unclear. This CDR3 is 14 amino acids long. Germline CDR1 and CDR2: SNHLY and FYNNEI. The V gene lost 4 bases and the J gene lost 7 bases, with 16 bases spanning the gap.

The CDR3 DNA sequence: TGTGCCAGCAGCGTATCAGGGGACACCTACCAAGAGACCCAGTACTTC. Protein sequence: CASSVSGDTYQETQYF. The chain joins TRBV9 to TRBJ2-5, with D possibly TRBD1 on 6 matching bases. CDR1 SGDLS and CDR2 YYNGEE come from the germline V gene. With 1 base removed from V and 0 bases from J, the gap between germline ends came to 13 bases. CDR3 size: 16 residues.

V is TRBV19 and J is TRBJ2-1; the match to TRBD2 covers 7 bases. Trimming removed 6 bases from V and 0 bases from J; junction bases left unmatched: 5. Germline values: CDR1 LNHDA, CDR2 SQIVND (reference sequence). CDR3 length: 15 residues. CDR3 in DNA: TGTGCCAGTAGATCAGCGGGGAGCTCCTACAATGAGCAGTTCTTC. It specifies CASRSAGSSYNEQFF.

The gene calls are TRBV2 and TRBJ2-5; no reliable D call. V lost 4 bases to trimming and J lost 1 base, with 10 bases between them. CDR1 is SNHLY and CDR2 is FYNNEI in the germline V gene. The CDR3 covers 14 residues. The DNA for the CDR3 is TGTGCCAGCAGTGGAAGACAAGTCCAAGAGACCCAGTACTTC. Its translation: CASSGRQVQETQYF.

V and J are TRBV11-3 and TRBJ2-1, with D possibly being TRBD2 (6 bases). This CDR3 has 16 amino acids. Germline values: CDR1 SGHNT, CDR2 YENEEA. The germline V and J ends were trimmed by 5 bases and 9 bases, with 23 bases remaining between them. The CDR3 spells CASSHYPSLQGGEQFF. The CDR3 coding sequence is TGTGCCAGCAGCCACTATCCCAGCCTCCAGGGAGGTGAGCAGTTCTTC. Full variable domain (missing parts from reference TRBV11-3 and TRBJ2-1): EAGVVQSPRYKIIEKKQPVAFWCNPISGHNTLYWYLQNLGQGPELLIRYENEEAVDDSQLPKDRFSAERLKGVDSTLKIQPAELGDSAVYLCASSHYPSLQGGEQFFGPGTRLTVL.

The CDR3 bases are TGTGCCAGTAGTACTGGACAGTCCAGAAACACCATATATTTT. It codes for CASSTGQSRNTIYF. The genes are TRBV19 and TRBJ1-3; TRBD1 is a possible D gene (6 bases). CDR3 length: 14 amino acids. CDR1 and CDR2 from the germline V gene are LNHDA and SQIVND (reference sequence). V dropped 4 bases and J dropped 5 bases, with 12 bases sitting between them.

This chain links TRBV2 with TRBJ2-7; TRBD1 might be the D (5 bases). The germline gives CDR1 SNHLY, CDR2 FYNNEI. The ends were cut back, 3 bases at V and 0 bases at J, with 9 bases in the middle. This CDR3 has 14 amino acids. CDR3 amino acids: CASSENRSSYEQYF. In DNA form, the CDR3 reads TGTGCCAGCAGTGAGAACAGGAGCTCCTACGAGCAGTACTTC.

The chain has TRBV27 and TRBJ1-5; D is possibly TRBD1 (5 bases). CDR3 length equals 16 residues. Germline V gives CDR1 MNHEY, CDR2 SMNVEV (reference sequence). The V end was cut by 4 bases, the J end by 2 bases, with 15 bases between. The CDR3 spells CASSSPRLGGNQPQHF. The CDR3 DNA reads TGTGCCAGCAGTTCTCCCCGGTTGGGGGGCAATCAGCCCCAGCATTTT.

The V call is TRBV27, the J call TRBJ2-1; weak D call: TRBD2 (6 bases). The CDR3 spans 17 residues. Germline V gene lookup returns CDR1 MNHEY and CDR2 SMNVEV (reference sequence). The ends were cut back, 3 bases at V and 0 bases at J, with 15 bases in the middle. As DNA, the CDR3 is TGTGCCAGCAGTTTCTCTCAGCGGGCGAGCTCCTACAATGAGCAGTTCTTC. Amino acid sequence: CASSFSQRASSYNEQFF.

This clone was found once. The chain has TRBV29-1 and TRBJ2-4, with D perhaps matching TRBD2 (7 bases). This CDR3 is 18 amino acids long. V dropped 5 bases and J dropped 0 bases, with 23 bases sitting between them. The germline V gene has CDR1 SQVTM and CDR2 ANQGSEA. The CDR3, as DNA: TGCAGCGTTTGCCTAAACGGGGCGGGGGCATTAGCCAAAAACATTCAGTACTTC. Translation gives CSVCLNGAGALAKNIQYF.